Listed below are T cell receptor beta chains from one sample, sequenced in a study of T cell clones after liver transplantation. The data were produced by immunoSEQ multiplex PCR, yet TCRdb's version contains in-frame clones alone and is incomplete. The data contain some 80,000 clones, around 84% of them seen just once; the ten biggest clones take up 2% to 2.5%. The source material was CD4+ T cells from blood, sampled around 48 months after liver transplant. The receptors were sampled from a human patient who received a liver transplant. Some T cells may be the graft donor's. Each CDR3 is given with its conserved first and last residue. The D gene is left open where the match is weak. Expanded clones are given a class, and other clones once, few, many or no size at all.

CASSLSGDSGANVLTF,TGCGCCAGCAGCTTGTCGGGGGACTCTGGGGCCAACGTCCTGACTTTC,TRBV5-1,TRBJ2-6,16,once,.
CAWSGISGGEAFF,TGTGCCTGGAGTGGGATTTCGGGGGGTGAAGCTTTCTTT,TRBV30,TRBJ1-1,13,.,.
CASNGQANTGELFF,TGTGCCAGCAATGGACAGGCGAACACCGGGGAGCTGTTTTTT,TRBV6-5,TRBJ2-2,14,once,TRBD1
CASSLMGEEAFF,TGTGCCAGCAGCTTGATGGGGGAGGAAGCTTTCTTT,TRBV5-6,TRBJ1-1,12,.,.
CASSQDWRGGGETQYF,TGCGCCAGCAGCCAAGATTGGCGGGGGGGCGGGGAGACCCAGTACTTC,TRBV4-3,TRBJ2-5,16,.,TRBD2
CASSSRDSREQFF,TGTGCCAGCAGTTCCAGGGACTCTCGTGAGCAGTTCTTC,TRBV6-5,TRBJ2-1,13,.,.
CASSQDRGTEAFF,TGCGCCAGCAGCCAAGACCGGGGCACTGAAGCTTTCTTT,TRBV4-3,TRBJ1-1,13,.,.
CASSLSEGGTGELFF,TGTGCCAGCAGCTTATCGGAGGGGGGGACCGGGGAGCTGTTTTTT,TRBV7-9,TRBJ2-2,15,.,.
CASSLLGGQRAHNEQFF,TGTGCCAGCAGTTTACTCGGAGGACAGAGAGCCCACAATGAGCAGTTCTTC,TRBV28,TRBJ2-1,17,.,.
CASSKDRQWGYTF,TGTGCCAGCAGCAAAGACAGGCAATGGGGCTACACCTTC,TRBV7-9,TRBJ1-2,13,.,.
CASRSSGREKAFF,TGTGCCAGCCGATCCTCAGGTCGGGAAAAAGCTTTCTTT,TRBV6-1,TRBJ1-1,13,.,.
CASTKTGRDHTEAFF,TGTGCCAGCACCAAGACAGGAAGAGACCACACTGAAGCTTTCTTT,TRBV21-1,TRBJ1-1,15,.,.
CASSPGTSAQGTDTQYF,TGTGCCAGCAGCCCAGGGACTAGCGCTCAGGGGACAGATACGCAGTATTTT,TRBV11-1,TRBJ2-3,17,.,TRBD2
CASSLWIGGRWETQYF,TGTGCCAGCAGCTTATGGATCGGGGGAAGGTGGGAGACCCAGTACTTC,TRBV5-6,TRBJ2-5,16,.,.
CASSLQGALLSGNTIYF,TGTGCCAGCAGCTTGCAAGGGGCACTCCTCTCTGGAAACACCATATATTTT,TRBV7-8,TRBJ1-3,17,.,.
CASSWYGQGDSGELFF,TGTGCCAGCAGTTGGTACGGACAGGGGGATTCCGGGGAGCTGTTTTTT,TRBV2,TRBJ2-2,16,.,TRBD1
CASSPTGEYNEQFF,TGTGCCAGCAGCCCGACGGGGGAGTACAATGAGCAGTTCTTC,TRBV11-3,TRBJ2-1,14,once,.
CASSQYRGVGNTIYF,TGCGCCAGCAGCCAATACAGGGGTGTGGGAAACACCATATATTTT,TRBV4-3,TRBJ1-3,15,.,TRBD1
CAVKEAKNIQYF,TGTGCTGTAAAAGAGGCCAAAAACATTCAGTACTTC,TRBV6-6,TRBJ2-4,12,.,.
CASSHRQNGGELFF,TGCGCCAGCAGTCATAGGCAAAATGGCGGGGAGCTGTTTTTT,TRBV4-3,TRBJ2-2,14,.,.
CASSQEGWRSSYNEQFF,TGTGCCAGCAGCCAAGAAGGATGGAGGAGCTCCTACAATGAGCAGTTCTTC,TRBV14,TRBJ2-1,17,.,.
CASSNPGTNNQPQHF,TGTGCCAGTAGCAACCCCGGGACAAACAATCAGCCCCAGCATTTT,TRBV19,TRBJ1-5,15,.,.
CASSLVERGGHDEQFF,TGTGCCAGCAGCTTGGTGGAGCGGGGGGGCCACGATGAGCAGTTCTTC,TRBV13,TRBJ2-1,16,.,TRBD2
CATNDGDMNTEAFF,TGCGCCACCAACGACGGGGACATGAACACTGAAGCTTTCTTT,TRBV5-1,TRBJ1-1,14,.,.
CASSLSPAPGLNSPLHF,TGTGCCAGCAGTTTATCTCCCGCGCCGGGGTTAAATTCACCCCTCCACTTT,TRBV27,TRBJ1-6,17,.,.
CASSPGQGLGYTF,TGTGCCAGCAGTCCGGGACAGGGTCTCGGCTACACCTTC,TRBV2,TRBJ1-2,13,.,TRBD1
CASRYSGQNTEAFF,TGTGCCAGCAGATATTCCGGCCAAAACACTGAAGCTTTCTTT,TRBV27,TRBJ1-1,14,.,.